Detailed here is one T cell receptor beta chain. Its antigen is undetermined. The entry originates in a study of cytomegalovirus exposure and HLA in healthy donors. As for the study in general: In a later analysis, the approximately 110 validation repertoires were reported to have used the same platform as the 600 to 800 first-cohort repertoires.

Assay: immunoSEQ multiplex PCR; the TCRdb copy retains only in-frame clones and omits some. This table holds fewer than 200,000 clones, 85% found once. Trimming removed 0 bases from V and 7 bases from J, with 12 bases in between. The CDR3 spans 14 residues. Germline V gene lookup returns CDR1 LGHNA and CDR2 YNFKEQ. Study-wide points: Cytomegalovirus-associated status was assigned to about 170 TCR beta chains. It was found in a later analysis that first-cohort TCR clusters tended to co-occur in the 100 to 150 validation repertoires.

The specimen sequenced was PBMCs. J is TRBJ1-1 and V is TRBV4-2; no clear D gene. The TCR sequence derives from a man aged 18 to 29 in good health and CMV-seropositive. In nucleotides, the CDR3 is TGTGCCAGCAGCCAAGAAACCCTCCGGGGTGAAGCTTTCTTT. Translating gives CASSQETLRGEAFF.